Listed here are 4 T cell receptor beta chains from one sample, sequenced in a study of early T cells in non-severe SARS-CoV-2 infection. TCRdb re-called the 5' RACE reads with MiXCR, one entry per CDR3 protein. The sample includes approximately 46,000 distinct CDR3 sequences, 6% to 6.5% seen only once; the top ten take around an eighth. Sequenced material: whole blood. These receptors all come from an adult who was a healthcare worker with PCR-confirmed SARS-CoV-2 infection or an uninfected control (not recorded which).

Only a few counts were recorded for this clonotype. The chain has TRBV7-2 and TRBJ2-5; TRBD1 aligns across 10 bases. The length of the CDR3 is 16 residues. V was clipped by 5 bases and J by 5 bases; unmatched bases: 11. Germline assignment: CDR1 SGHTA and CDR2 FQGNSA. CDR3 protein: CASSTRDRGRGETQYF. In DNA form, the CDR3 reads TGTGCCAGCAGCACCCGAGACAGGGGGCGGGGGGAGACCCAGTACTTC.

The sample holds a few counts of this clonotype. The chain links TRBV29-1 to TRBJ2-2, with 7 bases aligning to TRBD1. After removal of 7 bases from V and 2 bases from J, the junction contained 7 bases not matched to a gene. CDR1 and CDR2 (germline): SQVTM, ANQGSEA. This CDR3 has 14 amino acids. Here the CDR3 DNA reads TGCAGCGCTTCTGGGACAGTAAACACCGGGGAGCTGTTTTTT. The encoded protein is CSASGTVNTGELFF.

This rearrangement joins TRBV7-9 to TRBJ1-5; possible D gene TRBD1, 5 bases. CDR1 SEHNR and CDR2 FQNEAQ come from the germline V gene (reference sequence). Trimming shortened V by 3 bases and J by 6 bases, and 9 bases separated the two germline ends. This CDR3 contains 13 residues. The CDR3 loop reads CASSLGEGQPQHF. CDR3 DNA: TGTGCCAGCAGCTTGGGGGAAGGTCAGCCCCAGCATTTT.

The table lists this clonotype with many counts. The chain links TRBV20-1 to TRBJ1-3, with no clear D. This CDR3 comprises 12 residues. CDR1 is DFQATT, CDR2 SNEGSKA, per germline (reference sequence). The V gene lost 2 bases and the J gene lost 0 bases, with 2 bases spanning the gap. The CDR3 nucleotides read TGCAGTGCTAGACTCTCTGGAAACACCATATATTTT. It specifies CSARLSGNTIYF.